A single sample gave rise to the 21 T cell receptor beta chains below, sequenced in a study of radiation and T cells in renal cell carcinoma. Time point specified: baseline pretreatment blood. Treatment: 15 Gy SBRT to primary tumor, nephrectomy 4 weeks later. Clones were read by immunoSEQ multiplex PCR, and TCRdb kept only the in-frame ones, dropping some. Seen here are about 150,000 clones, around 89% observed once, and the top ten hold 4.1%. The sequenced sample was blood, obtained from a patient whose treatment included radiotherapy and nephrectomy. These receptors were collected from an older woman with renal cell carcinoma.

This sequence joins TRBV30 and TRBJ1-6; no reliable D call. Germline V CDR1 and CDR2: GTSNPN, SVGIG (reference sequence). This CDR3 is 13 amino acids long. Trimming left V 1 base short and J 10 bases short, with 11 bases between. The CDR3, as DNA: TGTGCCTGGAGTGCCCCCCCTAACTCACCCCTCCACTTT. Protein sequence: CAWSAPPNSPLHF.

This clone occurred once. The rearrangement joins TRBV30 to TRBJ1-6; 9 bases are a match to TRBD1. Per germline, CDR1 GTSNPN and CDR2 SVGIG (reference sequence). The CDR3 has 15 residues. The V gene end was trimmed by 7 bases and the J gene end by 7 bases; junction bases not matched to a gene: 11. The CDR3: CASTMGTGWNSPLHF. CDR3 DNA: TGTGCCTCTACAATGGGGACAGGGTGGAATTCACCCCTCCACTTT. The whole variable domain, remainder taken from reference TRBV30 and TRBJ1-6, is SQTIHQWPATLVQPVGSPLSLECTVEGTSNPNLYWYRQAAGRGLQLLFYSVGIGQISSEVPQNLSASRPQDRQFILSSKKLLLSDSGFYLCASTMGTGWNSPLHFGNGTRLTVT.

Details on this clone: Germline is not matched at one junction end, which may reflect a read error. This rearrangement joins TRBV10-3 to TRBJ2-2, with D tentatively TRBD2 (5 bases). The CDR3 sequence is 15 residues long. The V gene's germline CDR1 is ENHRY and CDR2 SYGVKD. The CDR3 bases are TGTGCCGTCAGGAGCGGACCACTCGACACCGGGGAGCTGTTTTTT. Its translation is CAVRSGPLDTGELFF.

The chain is built from TRBV19 and TRBJ2-2; 8 bases align to TRBD2. V shed 5 bases and J 8 bases; nucleotides not matched to a gene: 7. Germline CDR1 LNHDA, CDR2 SQIVND (reference sequence). The length of the CDR3 is 14 residues. The CDR3 loop reads CASSSRGGPGELFF. CDR3 sequence (DNA): TGTGCCAGTAGTTCCCGGGGGGGCCCTGGGGAGCTGTTTTTT. Full variable domain (rest looked up from reference TRBV19 and TRBJ2-2): DGGITQSPKYLFRKEGQNVTLSCEQNLNHDAMYWYRQDPGQGLRLIYYSQIVNDFQKGDIAEGYSVSREKKESFPLTVTSAQKNPTAFYLCASSSRGGPGELFFGEGSRLTVL.

The V gene is TRBV30, the J gene TRBJ2-2; 16 bases map to TRBD2. Germline lookup yields CDR1 GTSNPN and CDR2 SVGIG (reference sequence). Unmatched junction bases numbered 19, after V lost 4 bases and J lost 5 bases. The CDR3 extends over 21 amino acids. The CDR3 DNA reads TGTGCCTGGACCCTGTACGGTCCCGGGACTAGCGGGGGGGCCGAGACCGGGGAGCTGTTTTTT. Amino acid sequence: CAWTLYGPGTSGGAETGELFF.

The chain joins TRBV25-1 to TRBJ2-2; D is ambiguous. The germline gives CDR1 MGHDK, CDR2 SYGVNS. V dropped 2 bases and J dropped 5 bases, with 9 bases sitting between them. This CDR3 region has 14 residues. CDR3 loop: CASSERYRTGELFF. CDR3 sequence (DNA): TGTGCCAGCAGTGAACGTTACAGAACCGGGGAGCTGTTTTTT.

This clone has only a few counts. The J gene is TRBJ1-5, the V gene TRBV14; D not certain. This CDR3 contains 14 residues. Germline assignment: CDR1 SGHDN and CDR2 FVKESK. V was shortened by 1 base and J by 1 base, with 5 bases between the two germline ends. Written as DNA, the CDR3 is TGTGCCAGCAGCCAAGGTGGCAGCAATCAGCCCCAGCATTTT. Its protein is CASSQGGSNQPQHF. Drawing the rest from reference TRBV14 and TRBJ1-5, the complete variable domain is EAGVTQFPSHSVIEKGQTVTLRCDPISGHDNLYWYRRVMGKEIKFLLHFVKESKQDESGMPNNRFLAERTGGTYSTLKVQPAELEDSGVYFCASSQGGSNQPQHFGDGTRLSIL.

V usage is TRBV5-1 and J usage is TRBJ2-1, with TRBD2 identical over 12 bases. V lost 4 bases, J lost 5 bases, and 4 bases stayed unmatched. Germline V gene data show CDR1 as SGHRS and CDR2 as YFSETQ. The CDR3 runs 15 residues. The CDR3 loop reads CASSALAGGDNEQFF. In nucleotides, the CDR3 is TGCGCCAGCAGCGCACTAGCGGGGGGCGACAATGAGCAGTTCTTC. Drawing the rest from reference TRBV5-1 and TRBJ2-1, the complete variable domain is KAGVTQTPRYLIKTRGQQVTLSCSPISGHRSVSWYQQTPGQGLQFLFEYFSETQRNKGNFPGRFSGRQFSNSRSEMNVSTLELGDSALYLCASSALAGGDNEQFFGPGTRLTVL.

V gene TRBV28 combines with J gene TRBJ1-4; D remains unclear. V dropped 4 bases and J dropped 2 bases, with 11 bases sitting between them. The CDR3 has 15 amino acids. The V gene's germline CDR1 is MDHEN and CDR2 SYDVKM. This CDR3 reads CASSSKPPTNEKLFF. The CDR3 DNA reads TGTGCCAGCAGTTCTAAACCCCCGACTAATGAAAAACTGTTTTTT.

The chain has TRBV5-5 and TRBJ1-2; tentative D call: TRBD1 (5 bases). V was clipped by 4 bases and J by 5 bases, with 12 bases between them. Germline CDR1 reads SGHKS; CDR2 reads YYEKEE (reference sequence). This CDR3 has 13 amino acids. CDR3 bases: TGTGCCAGCAGCAGCAACTCAGGGTATGGCTACACCTTC. Translated: CASSSNSGYGYTF.

V and J are TRBV9 and TRBJ1-1; no definite D call. Germline loops: CDR1 SGDLS, CDR2 YYNGEE. Deletions cut 0 bases from V and 4 bases from J, with 10 bases between. The CDR3 runs to 14 residues. This chain's CDR3 is CASSVVSVGTEAFF. CDR3 nucleotides: TGTGCCAGCAGCGTAGTATCTGTTGGCACTGAAGCTTTCTTT.

The rearrangement links TRBV19 to TRBJ1-2; D is possibly TRBD1 (5 bases). The V end was cut by 1 base, the J end by 9 bases, with 9 bases between. CDR1 and CDR2 (germline): LNHDA, SQIVND (reference sequence). CDR3 length: 12 amino acids. CDR3 DNA sequence: TGTGCCAGTAGTATAGTCGAGGGGAGCTACACCTTC. Translated, it gives CASSIVEGSYTF.

The genes are TRBV7-2 and TRBJ2-7; D gene uncertain. Trimming pared 0 bases from V and 6 bases from J, leaving 9 bases between. This CDR3 is built from 13 residues. The V gene's germline CDR1 is SGHTA and CDR2 FQGNSA. This chain's CDR3 is CASSLARRPEQYF. CDR3 bases: TGTGCCAGCAGCTTAGCGCGAAGGCCCGAGCAGTACTTC. Looking up the rest from reference TRBV7-2 and TRBJ2-7 gives the full variable domain: GAGVSQSPSNKVTEKGKDVELRCDPISGHTALYWYRQSLGQGLEFLIYFQGNSAPDKSGLPSDRFSAERTGGSVSTLTIQRTQQEDSAVYLCASSLARRPEQYFGPGTRLTVT.

The chain couples TRBV5-4 to TRBJ1-2; 7 bases agree with TRBD1. The CDR3 loop spans 13 amino acids. V shed 2 bases and J 8 bases; nucleotides not matched to a gene: 6. CDR1 is SGHNT and CDR2 is YYREEE in the germline V gene (reference sequence). CDR3 DNA: TGTGCCAGCAGCTTACGACAGGGAATAGGCTACACCTTC. Protein: CASSLRQGIGYTF. The full variable domain, in which reference TRBV5-4 and TRBJ1-2 provide the parts outside the CDR3, is ETGVTQSPTHLIKTRGQQVTLRCSSQSGHNTVSWYQQALGQGPQFIFQYYREEENGRGNFPPRFSGLQFPNYSSELNVNALELDDSALYLCASSLRQGIGYTFGSGTRLTVV.

This clone was picked up one time. This chain links TRBV6-1 with TRBJ1-3; tentative D call: TRBD1 (5 bases). CDR3 length: 17 amino acids. The V end lost 4 bases, the J end lost 0 bases, and 16 bases lay between the germline ends. From germline, CDR1 is MNHNS and CDR2 SASEGT. CDR3 in amino acids: CASSARRERASGNTIYF. DNA for the CDR3: TGTGCCAGCAGTGCCCGCAGGGAAAGGGCCTCTGGAAACACCATATATTTT.

The gene calls are TRBV25-1 and TRBJ2-7, with D possibly being TRBD1 (5 bases). V dropped 5 bases and J dropped 2 bases, with 10 bases sitting between them. CDR1 and CDR2 from the germline V gene are MGHDK and SYGVNS. The CDR3 covers 13 residues. CDR3 in DNA: TGTGCCAGCAGTAGAGACAGAACCTACGAGCAGTACTTC. Translating gives CASSRDRTYEQYF.

The chain has TRBV5-6 and TRBJ1-2, with D hard to call. In germline, CDR1 is SGHDT, CDR2 YYEEEE. The CDR3 has 12 residues. V was clipped by 4 bases and J by 5 bases, with 9 bases between them. CDR3 nucleotide sequence: TGTGCCAGCAGCGTAAGAGAGTATGGCTACACCTTC. As protein: CASSVREYGYTF.

V is TRBV19 and J is TRBJ1-1; D is undetermined. The CDR3 spans 12 residues. Germline CDR1 is LNHDA and CDR2 is SQIVND (reference sequence). The ends were cut back, 5 bases at V and 2 bases at J, with 6 bases in the middle. Here the CDR3 reads CASSELNTEAFF. Written as DNA, the CDR3 is TGTGCCAGTAGTGAGCTAAACACTGAAGCTTTCTTT.

The gene calls are TRBV6-5 and TRBJ1-5, with a tentative D call TRBD1 (6 bases). The CDR3 extends over 13 amino acids. CDR1 is MNHEY, CDR2 SVGAGI, per germline. V dropped 7 bases and J dropped 6 bases, with 13 bases sitting between them. CDR3: CASKAQGSQPQHF. The CDR3 DNA follows: TGTGCCAGCAAAGCACAGGGATCTCAGCCCCAGCATTTT.

The chain combines TRBV7-9 with TRBJ1-6; D is uncertain. The CDR3 extends over 16 amino acids. Germline loops: CDR1 SEHNR, CDR2 FQNEAQ (reference sequence). V lost 5 bases and J 3 bases, leaving 14 bases between the germline ends. DNA for the CDR3: TGTGCCAGCAGCCCCCTACTACAGAACTATAATTCACCCCTCCACTTT. Its translation is CASSPLLQNYNSPLHF.

The CDR3 nucleotides are TGTGCCAGCATCGAGACAGGGCCCTCTGGAAACACCATATATTTT. Translated, it gives CASIETGPSGNTIYF. The gene calls are TRBV21-1 and TRBJ1-3; no DNA check was done on the table's D call, TRBD1. TRBV21-1 is a listed pseudogene. This CDR3 comprises 15 residues.